The following is a T cell receptor (beta chain) sequence with its context. The protocol was immunoSEQ multiplex PCR, while the TCRdb copy is restricted to in-frame clones and leaves out a portion. The sample comprises about 230,000 clones, roughly 80% of which are singletons, and roughly 8% rests with the top ten. The entry originates in a study of blood T cell repertoires in COVID-19. As for the study in general: In each case, the material was cDNA or gDNA derived from T cells, B-cell-depleted T cells, or PBMCs.

The receptor's source is a woman aged 80 or older with acute or convalescent COVID-19. Specimen: peripheral blood.

CDR3 in DNA: TGTGCCTGGGAGCCAACCAGGGGAAGGTCTGAAGCTTTCTTT. It codes for CAWEPTRGRSEAFF. The V gene is TRBV30, the J gene TRBJ1-1; D is possibly TRBD1 (6 bases). Per germline, CDR1 GTSNPN and CDR2 SVGIG (reference sequence). The ends were cut back, 5 bases at V and 6 bases at J, with 19 bases in the middle. This CDR3 is built from 14 residues.